The 14 T cell receptor beta chains below were found in one sample sequenced in a study of identical twins. TCRdb reanalysed the 5' RACE reads using MiXCR and keeps one entry per CDR3 protein. The sample consists of approximately 1.8 million distinct CDR3 sequences, about 32% of them appearing once. The sample was cord blood. These receptors were obtained from a newborn girl in good health.

The CDR3 region has the DNA TGTGCCAGCAGCTTAGTCTCCAGCGGCCACAATGAGCAGTTCTTC. Protein sequence: CASSLVSSGHNEQFF. This chain links TRBV13 with TRBJ2-1; possible D gene TRBD2, 5 bases. CDR1 is PRHDT and CDR2 is FYEKMQ in the germline V gene (reference sequence). This CDR3 region has 15 residues. Trimming stripped 1 base from V and 5 bases from J, with 12 bases between.

The chain's CDR3 is CASSQSDSQETQYF. The CDR3 DNA reads as TGCGCCAGCAGCCAATCGGACAGCCAAGAGACCCAGTACTTC. V usage is TRBV4-1 and J usage is TRBJ2-5; maybe TRBD1 (6 bases). The CDR3 is 14 residues long. Germline values: CDR1 MGHRA, CDR2 YSYEKL. V was cut by 2 bases and J by 1 base, with 8 bases left in between.

This clonotype was picked up many times. The chain couples TRBV20-1 to TRBJ2-3, with D unresolved. The germline V gene has CDR1 DFQATT and CDR2 SNEGSKA (reference sequence). The CDR3 spans 12 residues. CDR3 region: CSVRGRTDTQYF. The CDR3 bases are TGCAGCGTTCGCGGCCGCACAGATACGCAGTATTTT.

This clonotype came up a few times. V gene TRBV7-9 combines with J gene TRBJ2-7; D gene unclear. V was shortened by 5 bases and J by 2 bases, with 13 bases between the two germline ends. Germline CDR1 reads SEHNR; CDR2 reads FQNEAQ (reference sequence). There are 14 residues in the CDR3. CDR3 amino acids: CASSPPEAPYEQYF. CDR3 bases: TGTGCCAGCAGCCCCCCAGAGGCGCCCTACGAGCAGTACTTC.

This sequence joins TRBV11-2 and TRBJ2-7; 10 bases match TRBD1. The V and J ends lost 5 bases and 4 bases, in that order; junction bases with no gene match: 14. The CDR3 covers 17 residues. Germline CDR1 and CDR2: SGHAT and FQNNGV. The CDR3 DNA follows: TGTGCCAGCAGCCTATTACTTGGGACAGGGGTACAATACGAGCAGTACTTC. Translating it yields CASSLLLGTGVQYEQYF.

As to this clonotype: A much larger clone differs by one base, so this may be a read error. The chain couples TRBV29-1 to TRBJ2-1; possibly TRBD2 for D (6 bases). The J call is in doubt because the DNA end fits TRBJ2-7 better. Germline CDR1 is SQVTM and CDR2 is ANQGSEA. The CDR3 totals 14 residues. In DNA form, the CDR3 reads TGCAGCGTTCCACTAGCTGGCTCCTACAATGAGCAGTACTTC. It codes for CSVPLAGSYNEQYF.

The chain uses TRBV9 and TRBJ2-1, with D perhaps matching TRBD2 (6 bases). Trimming removed 2 bases from V and 6 bases from J, with 15 bases in between. Germline CDR1 reads SGDLS; CDR2 reads YYNGEE. This CDR3 region has 15 residues. CDR3 nucleotide sequence: TGTGCCAGCAGCGTTTCGGGGACTTCGGGCAATGAGCAGTTCTTC. Protein: CASSVSGTSGNEQFF.

This clonotype was recorded a few times. CDR3 loop: CASSLGRLREYNEQFF. The CDR3 DNA reads as TGTGCCAGCAGCTTAGGTCGGCTACGGGAGTACAATGAGCAGTTCTTC. The rearrangement links TRBV11-1 to TRBJ2-1; the D gene is possibly TRBD2 (6 bases). The V end lost 1 base, the J end lost 4 bases, and 14 bases lay between the germline ends. This CDR3 has 16 residues. The V gene's germline CDR1 is SGHAT and CDR2 FQDESV (reference sequence).

The V gene is TRBV20-1, the J gene TRBJ1-1; D possibly corresponds to TRBD1 (6 bases). V gave up 0 bases and J gave up 6 bases, with 14 bases separating them. Germline CDR1 and CDR2: DFQATT and SNEGSKA (reference sequence). The CDR3 spans 14 residues. The DNA of the CDR3 is TGCAGTGCTAGAGAAAGGGGGGGGGTACCTGAAGCTTTCTTT. Encoded protein: CSARERGGVPEAFF.

This clonotype was seen a single time. This may be a read error, as it is one base from a much larger clone. The chain employs TRBV7-9 and TRBJ2-1, with D perhaps matching TRBD2 (5 bases). This CDR3 is 14 amino acids long. From germline, CDR1 is SEHNR and CDR2 FQNEAQ (reference sequence). Here the CDR3 DNA reads TGTGCCAGCAGCTTAGTGGGAGCCTACAAGGAGCAGTTCTTC. Its translation: CASSLVGAYKEQFF.

A remark on this clonotype: The junction and the germline gene differ at one end; a read error may be behind it. The gene calls are TRBV18 and TRBJ1-1; 7 nucleotides agree with TRBD1. CDR1 and CDR2 (germline): KGHSH, LQKENI. There are 14 residues in the CDR3. CDR3 amino acids: CPSKRGRGDTEAFF. The CDR3 DNA is TGTCCCAGCAAGAGGGGCAGGGGGGACACTGAAGCTTTCTTT. Using reference TRBV18 and TRBJ1-1 for the parts outside the CDR3, the full variable domain is NAGVMQNPRHLVRRRGQEARLRCSPMKGHSHVYWYRQLPEEGLKFMVYLQKENIIDESGMPKERFSAEFPKEGPSILRIQQVVRGDSAAYFCPSKRGRGDTEAFFGQGTRLTVV.

The gene calls are TRBV12-5 and TRBJ2-1; 9 positions agree with TRBD2. Trimming cost V 0 bases and J 3 bases; bases outside gene matches: 24. CDR1 is LGHNT and CDR2 is FRNRAP in the germline V gene. The CDR3 covers 23 residues. DNA of the CDR3: TGTGCTAGTGGTTTGGTACTCGGGCAGGAGCCCCGATGGGTAGCGGGAGTCTACAATGAGCAGTTCTTC. It codes for CASGLVLGQEPRWVAGVYNEQFF.

V is TRBV5-4 and J is TRBJ2-4; 9 positions agree with TRBD2. Germline V gene sequence: CDR1 SGHNT, CDR2 YYREEE (reference sequence). The CDR3 loop spans 15 amino acids. V was pared by 0 bases and J by 3 bases, with 1 base of the junction left unmatched. CDR3 residues: CASSLGGGVKNIQYF. The DNA for the CDR3 is TGTGCCAGCAGCTTGGGCGGGGGGGTCAAAAACATTCAGTACTTC.

This clonotype was picked up a small number of times. V gene TRBV4-2 combines with J gene TRBJ2-1; tentative D call: TRBD2 (5 bases). In germline, CDR1 is LGHNA, CDR2 YNFKEQ. CDR3 length: 17 residues. The V end was cut by 1 base, the J end by 0 bases, with 13 bases between. CDR3 sequence reads: CASSQAAGASSYNEQFF. The CDR3 DNA reads TGTGCCAGCAGCCAAGCGGCGGGTGCCAGCTCCTACAATGAGCAGTTCTTC.